One sample yielded the 19 T cell receptor beta chains listed below, sequenced in a study of TIL therapy for anti-PD-1-resistant metastatic lung cancer. The immunoSEQ assay was v3. Sequencing was performed with immunoSEQ multiplex PCR; in TCRdb, only in-frame clones are kept and a portion is missing. Here the sample spans under 100,000 clones, about three fifths being singletons. Sample time point: pre-treatment sample, taken before nivolumab and TIL therapy. Tumor tissue came from excised metastases, mostly pleural nodules or supraclavicular lymph nodes. Sequencing used tumor tissue, obtained at baseline. These receptor sequences come from a person aged 25 to 79 with non-small cell lung cancer.

The rearrangement uses TRBV7-9 and TRBJ1-2, with D unresolved. This CDR3 is 15 amino acids long. The germline V gene has CDR1 SEHNR and CDR2 FQNEAQ (reference sequence). Trimming removed 5 bases at V and 6 bases at J, with 19 bases between. This CDR3 is CASSPVRIQNNGYTF. CDR3 bases: TGTGCCAGCAGCCCCGTAAGGATACAAAACAATGGCTACACCTTC.

The V gene is TRBV4-1, the J gene TRBJ2-5, with D unresolved. The CDR3 spans 15 residues. CDR1 and CDR2 from the germline V gene are MGHRA and YSYEKL. Trimming removed 0 bases at V and 1 base at J, with 9 bases between. The DNA for the CDR3 is TGCGCCAGCAGCCAAGAACCGGTAGTCCAAGAGACCCAGTACTTC. It encodes CASSQEPVVQETQYF.

This clone was seen a single time. The CDR3 loop is CASSLSGNSYEQYF. DNA for the CDR3: TGTGCCAGCAGCCTTAGCGGGAACTCCTACGAGCAGTACTTC. This chain connects TRBV11-1 to TRBJ2-7; 8 bases agree with TRBD2. The CDR3 consists of 14 residues. V gave up 5 bases and J gave up 0 bases; unmatched junction bases: 3. The V gene's germline CDR1 is SGHAT and CDR2 FQDESV (reference sequence).

This clone was observed a few times. V and J are TRBV4-2 and TRBJ2-7; 7 nucleotides agree with TRBD1. This CDR3 is 15 amino acids long. Unmatched junction bases numbered 5, after V lost 0 bases and J lost 3 bases. Per germline, CDR1 LGHNA and CDR2 YNFKEQ. The CDR3 DNA follows: TGTGCCAGCAGCCAAGAGAGGACAGGTGTCTACGAGCAGTACTTC. Encoded protein: CASSQERTGVYEQYF.

The chain links TRBV4-3 to TRBJ2-1; 12 bases line up with TRBD2. Unmatched junction bases numbered 5, after V lost 4 bases and J lost 1 base. The CDR3 extends over 17 amino acids. CDR1 and CDR2 from the germline V gene are LGHNA and YSLEER. The CDR3 sequence is CASSLETSGRSYNEQFF. The CDR3 DNA reads as TGCGCCAGCAGCCTTGAAACTAGCGGGAGGTCCTACAATGAGCAGTTCTTC.

This clone came up once. The gene calls are TRBV18 and TRBJ1-4, with D unresolved. The CDR3 is 13 residues long. Germline assignment: CDR1 KGHSH and CDR2 LQKENI. Deletions cut 3 bases from V and 8 bases from J, with 10 bases between. DNA for the CDR3: TGTGCCAGCTCACCCCGAAGAGAAGAAAAACTGTTTTTT. Protein product: CASSPRREEKLFF.

In its sample, this clone was seen a few times. CDR3 sequence: CAWSVRLGNEQFF. The DNA for the CDR3 is TGTGCCTGGAGTGTACGGTTAGGGAATGAGCAGTTCTTC. This sequence joins TRBV30 and TRBJ2-1; D is unclear. The CDR3 is 13 residues long. Germline V gene lookup returns CDR1 GTSNPN and CDR2 SVGIG (reference sequence). Trimming took off 0 bases at V and 7 bases at J, with 10 bases between the two ends.

V gene TRBV15 combines with J gene TRBJ2-3; D call uncertain. Trimming pared 9 bases from V and 2 bases from J, leaving 15 bases between. The length of the CDR3 is 14 residues. Germline-derived CDR1 and CDR2 are LNHNV and YYDKDF (reference sequence). CDR3 DNA sequence: TGTGCCACGTCCGTGGAAGGTTTCACAGATACGCAGTATTTT. It translates to CATSVEGFTDTQYF.

This clone was observed a few times. The CDR3 DNA is TGTGCCAGGGCAGGACCCTACGAGCAGTACTTC. It yields the protein CARAGPYEQYF. The chain recombines TRBV2 with TRBJ2-7; no definite D call. Germline CDR1 SNHLY, CDR2 FYNNEI. The CDR3 spans 11 residues. Trimming removed 9 bases at V and 2 bases at J, with 8 bases between.

The CDR3 sequence: CASSVGFGINEQYF. The CDR3 coding sequence is TGTGCCAGCAGCGTAGGCTTCGGGATCAACGAGCAGTACTTC. This chain uses TRBV9 with TRBJ2-7; tentatively, D is TRBD2 (5 bases). The germline V and J ends were trimmed by 0 bases and 5 bases, with 12 bases remaining between them. This CDR3 region has 14 residues. Per germline, CDR1 SGDLS and CDR2 YYNGEE.

The rearrangement joins TRBV7-2 to TRBJ2-7; 9 positions agree with TRBD2. The V segment lost 1 base and the J segment 4 bases; nucleotides outside the gene matches: 8. The V gene's germline CDR1 is SGHTA and CDR2 FQGNSA. CDR3 length: 16 residues. In DNA, the CDR3 is TGTGCCAGCAGCTTAGGTGGCGGGGGGGCTCCGTACGAGCAGTACTTC. It yields the protein CASSLGGGGAPYEQYF.

This chain links TRBV6-1 with TRBJ2-5; D may be TRBD2 (5 bases). V lost 3 bases to trimming and J lost 7 bases, with 12 bases between them. Germline loops: CDR1 MNHNS, CDR2 SASEGT. CDR3 length equals 13 residues. CDR3 in amino acids: CASSDPGIGTQYF. In DNA form, the CDR3 reads TGTGCCAGCAGTGATCCCGGGATAGGGACCCAGTACTTC.

The chain couples TRBV6-5 to TRBJ2-3; maybe TRBD1 (6 bases). This CDR3 spans 15 amino acids. Per germline, CDR1 MNHEY and CDR2 SVGAGI. V lost 6 bases to trimming and J lost 0 bases, with 13 bases between them. CDR3 in amino acids: CASSSWTASTDTQYF. The CDR3 DNA is TGTGCCAGCAGCTCATGGACAGCTAGCACAGATACGCAGTATTTT.

A few counts support this clone. The genes are TRBV12-3 or TRBV12-4 and TRBJ2-1; D may be TRBD2 (6 bases). V was trimmed by 6 bases and J by 11 bases, leaving 11 bases between them. CDR3 size: 11 residues. The CDR3 DNA is TGTGCCAGCAGGGGGGGTATGAAGCAGTTCTTC. This sequence encodes CASRGGMKQFF.

The chain carries TRBV24-1 and TRBJ2-5; D not resolved. Germline V lookup: CDR1 KGHDR, CDR2 SFDVKD. CDR3 size: 13 residues. V was cut by 6 bases and J by 5 bases, with 12 bases left in between. CDR3 nucleotides: TGTGCCACCAGTCCATCGGGCGCTGAGACCCAGTACTTC. Translated: CATSPSGAETQYF.

This chain links TRBV28 with TRBJ1-2; 8 positions match TRBD1. J was trimmed by 6 bases and V by 10 bases; bases with no gene match: 7. The CDR3 loop spans 12 amino acids. Germline values: CDR1 MDHEN, CDR2 SYDVKM. CDR3 amino acids: CATPRGLDGYTF. CDR3 in DNA: TGTGCCACCCCCAGGGGGCTGGATGGCTACACCTTC.

V usage is TRBV30 and J usage is TRBJ1-5; the match to TRBD1 covers 9 bases. Germline trimming cut 2 bases from V and 6 bases from J; bases unmatched to any gene: 8. The CDR3 totals 15 residues. Germline CDR1 is GTSNPN and CDR2 is SVGIG (reference sequence). The CDR3 DNA follows: TGTGCCTGGAGTCTTGACGGGGACAGGGTTCAGCCCCAGCATTTT. Translating it yields CAWSLDGDRVQPQHF. The entire variable domain, with the rest obtained from reference TRBV30 and TRBJ1-5, is as follows: SQTIHQWPATLVQPVGSPLSLECTVEGTSNPNLYWYRQAAGRGLQLLFYSVGIGQISSEVPQNLSASRPQDRQFILSSKKLLLSDSGFYLCAWSLDGDRVQPQHFGDGTRLSIL.

This rearrangement joins TRBV25-1 to TRBJ2-7; the D call may be TRBD1 or TRBD2 (5 bases each). The CDR3 is made up of 15 amino acids. From germline, CDR1 is MGHDK and CDR2 SYGVNS. V lost 6 bases, J lost 4 bases, and 19 bases lay in between. In nucleotides, the CDR3 is TGTGCCAGCAGCGAGGGGCGGCATGGGAAGTACGAGCAGTACTTC. This codes for CASSEGRHGKYEQYF.

This clone was observed a single time. The gene calls are TRBV5-1 and TRBJ2-3; TRBD1 agrees at 7 bases. Germline trimming cut 4 bases from V and 0 bases from J; bases unmatched to any gene: 8. Germline CDR1 is SGHRS and CDR2 is YFSETQ. There are 16 residues in the CDR3. The CDR3 DNA reads TGCGCCAGCAGCCCAGGGACAGACGCTAGCACAGATACGCAGTATTTT. Translated, it gives CASSPGTDASTDTQYF.